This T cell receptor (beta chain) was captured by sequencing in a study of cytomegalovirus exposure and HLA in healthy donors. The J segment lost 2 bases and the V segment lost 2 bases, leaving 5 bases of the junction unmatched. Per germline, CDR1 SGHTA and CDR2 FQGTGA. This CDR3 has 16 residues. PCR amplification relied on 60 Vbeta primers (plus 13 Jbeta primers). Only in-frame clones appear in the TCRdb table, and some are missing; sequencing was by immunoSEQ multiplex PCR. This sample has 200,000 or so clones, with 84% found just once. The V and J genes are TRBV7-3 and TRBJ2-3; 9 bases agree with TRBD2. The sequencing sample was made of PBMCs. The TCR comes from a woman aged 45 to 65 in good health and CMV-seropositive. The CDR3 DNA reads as TGTGCCAGCAGCTTAGGGCTAGCGGGGACCACAGATACGCAGTATTTT. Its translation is CASSLGLAGTTDTQYF.